The clone carrying this T cell receptor (beta chain) was recorded only once. Its antigen remains unknown. The data were obtained in a study of CD8 T cells in ankylosing spondylitis. Study observations and caveats: Some motif variants had been reported before (in reactive arthritis synovial fluid and blood).

TCRdb fed the 5' RACE reads into MiXCR, producing one record per CDR3 protein. The table records approximately 100,000 distinct CDR3 sequences, 24% of them present only once. The CDR3 is 13 amino acids. The ends were cut back, 4 bases at V and 1 base at J, with 10 bases in the middle. CDR1 is SQVTM and CDR2 is ANQGSEA in the germline V gene. Sequenced material: synovial fluid, either unsorted or a sorted T cell fraction (not recorded which). This chain uses TRBV29-1 with TRBJ1-1, with D possibly TRBD1 on 5 matching bases. This TCR was sampled from a male donor with ankylosing spondylitis. This CDR3 reads CSVVLGTNTEAFF. Written as DNA, the CDR3 is TGCAGCGTTGTCCTGGGGACGAACACTGAAGCTTTCTTT.